A selection of T cell receptor beta chains follows, all from one sample in a study of T cells in Graves' hyperthyroidism and ophthalmopathy. In TCRdb, the multiplex PCR reads were re-called with MiXCR into one record per CDR3 protein. The data show roughly 350,000 distinct CDR3 sequences, with 13% to 15% seen just once and around 20% held by the top ten. Specimen: blood. Source of these receptors: a woman aged 25 to 45 with Graves' ophthalmopathy. CDR3s include the opening cysteine and the closing phenylalanine or tryptophan. D genes are given only for firm matches. Clone size is stated in some rows and not others, as once, few, many or a class when expanded.

clone size: NA
J gene: TRBJ2-3
D gene: TRBD2
V gene: TRBV27
CDR3 length: 18
CDR3 protein: CASSSPSGGSPRTDTQYF
CDR3 DNA: TGTGCCAGCAGTTCGCCTAGCGGGGGCTCCCCGCGCACAGATACGCAGTATTTT

clone size: few
J gene: TRBJ2-1
D gene: TRBD1
V gene: TRBV10-1
CDR3 length: 16
CDR3 protein: CASSEAPGQGSNEQFF
CDR3 DNA: TGCGCCAGCAGTGAGGCCCCGGGACAGGGTTCGAATGAGCAGTTCTTC

clone size: NA
J gene: TRBJ1-6
D gene: TRBD1
V gene: TRBV9
CDR3 length: 14
CDR3 protein: CASSGGQYNSPLHF
CDR3 DNA: TGTGCCAGCAGCGGGGGACAGTATAATTCACCCCTCCACTTT

clone size: few
J gene: TRBJ2-1
D gene: NA
V gene: TRBV10-3
CDR3 length: 13
CDR3 protein: CAISEVIGSEQFF
CDR3 DNA: TGTGCCATCAGTGAGGTGATAGGCAGTGAGCAGTTCTTC

clone size: NA
J gene: TRBJ2-2
D gene: NA
V gene: TRBV18
CDR3 length: 15
CDR3 protein: CASSTRTPNTGELLF
CDR3 DNA: TGTGCCAGCTCGACCAGGACTCCGAACACCGGGGAGCTGCTTTTT

clone size: few
J gene: TRBJ2-7
D gene: NA
V gene: TRBV6-1
CDR3 length: 15
CDR3 protein: CASCTGSDLGPEQYF
CDR3 DNA: TGTGCCAGCTGCACAGGAAGTGACCTCGGGCCTGAGCAGTACTTC

clone size: many
J gene: TRBJ1-5
D gene: NA
V gene: TRBV6-1
CDR3 length: 15
CDR3 protein: CASSPTGATNQPQHF
CDR3 DNA: TGTGCCAGCAGTCCCACTGGAGCAACAAATCAGCCCCAGCATTTT

clone size: many
J gene: TRBJ1-2
D gene: NA
V gene: TRBV6-1
CDR3 length: 14
CDR3 protein: CATHGAPANYGYTF
CDR3 DNA: TGTGCCACACACGGAGCTCCGGCTAACTATGGCTACACCTTC

clone size: NA
J gene: TRBJ2-1
D gene: TRBD2
V gene: TRBV27
CDR3 length: 14
CDR3 protein: CASSTSGGFNEQFF
CDR3 DNA: TGTGCCAGCAGCACCAGCGGGGGCTTCAATGAGCAGTTCTTC

clone size: many
J gene: TRBJ1-2
D gene: NA
V gene: TRBV6-1
CDR3 length: 18
CDR3 protein: CASSQWGGPGTSGYGYTF
CDR3 DNA: TGTGCCAGCAGCCAGTGGGGGGGGCCCGGGACATCGGGCTATGGCTACACCTTC

clone size: many
J gene: TRBJ2-2
D gene: NA
V gene: TRBV11-2
CDR3 length: 16
CDR3 protein: CASKLVRGSLTGELFF
CDR3 DNA: TGTGCCAGCAAACTGGTGAGGGGATCATTAACCGGGGAGCTGTTTTTT

clone size: NA
J gene: TRBJ2-3
D gene: NA
V gene: TRBV19
CDR3 length: 16
CDR3 protein: CASSLRRGLLADTQYF
CDR3 DNA: TGTGCCAGTAGTCTTAGAAGGGGTCTGCTGGCAGATACGCAGTATTTT

clone size: few
J gene: TRBJ1-2
D gene: NA
V gene: TRBV9
CDR3 length: 14
CDR3 protein: CASSARALLGGYTF
CDR3 DNA: TGTGCCAGCAGCGCACGGGCCTTACTGGGTGGCTACACCTTC

clone size: many
J gene: TRBJ2-1
D gene: NA
V gene: TRBV28
CDR3 length: 14
CDR3 protein: CASSSAGPAGEQFF
CDR3 DNA: TGTGCCAGCAGTTCAGCCGGACCTGCGGGGGAGCAGTTCTTC

clone size: NA
J gene: TRBJ1-5
D gene: NA
V gene: TRBV28
CDR3 length: 15
CDR3 protein: CASSFLAGGNQPQHF
CDR3 DNA: TGTGCCAGCAGTTTCCTAGCGGGGGGCAATCAGCCCCAGCATTTT

clone size: many
J gene: TRBJ1-1
D gene: NA
V gene: TRBV2
CDR3 length: 14
CDR3 protein: CASSEALKGSEAFF
CDR3 DNA: TGTGCCAGCAGTGAAGCGCTTAAGGGTTCTGAAGCTTTCTTT

clone size: many
J gene: TRBJ2-1
D gene: NA
V gene: TRBV28
CDR3 length: 11
CDR3 protein: CASSSRNEQFF
CDR3 DNA: TGTGCCAGCAGCTCCAGGAATGAGCAGTTCTTC

clone size: many
J gene: TRBJ1-5
D gene: NA
V gene: TRBV30
CDR3 length: 13
CDR3 protein: CAWSVSENQPQHF
CDR3 DNA: TGTGCCTGGAGTGTGAGTGAGAATCAGCCCCAGCATTTT

clone size: NA
J gene: TRBJ2-4
D gene: TRBD2
V gene: TRBV4-2
CDR3 length: 18
CDR3 protein: CASSQFLGTSGGKNIQYF
CDR3 DNA: TGTGCCAGCAGCCAATTCCTAGGGACTAGCGGGGGGAAAAACATTCAGTACTTC

clone size: few
J gene: TRBJ1-5
D gene: NA
V gene: TRBV19
CDR3 length: 15
CDR3 protein: CASKQNGAYNQPQHF
CDR3 DNA: TGTGCCAGTAAACAAAACGGCGCCTACAATCAGCCCCAGCATTTT

clone size: many
J gene: TRBJ2-7
D gene: TRBD2
V gene: TRBV12-3/TRBV12-4
CDR3 length: 16
CDR3 protein: CASSSGTSGVAYEQYF
CDR3 DNA: TGTGCCAGCAGTTCTGGGACTAGCGGGGTCGCGTACGAGCAGTACTTC

clone size: many
J gene: TRBJ2-2
D gene: NA
V gene: TRBV2
CDR3 length: 15
CDR3 protein: CASSEAGDRSGELFF
CDR3 DNA: TGTGCCAGCAGTGAGGCAGGGGATCGTTCCGGGGAGCTGTTTTTT

clone size: many
J gene: TRBJ1-6
D gene: TRBD1
V gene: TRBV28
CDR3 length: 15
CDR3 protein: CASSFRGQGYSPLHF
CDR3 DNA: TGTGCCAGCAGTTTTCGGGGACAGGGCTATTCACCCCTCCACTTT

clone size: few
J gene: TRBJ2-1
D gene: NA
V gene: TRBV12-3/TRBV12-4
CDR3 length: 12
CDR3 protein: CASSYYSRGGFF
CDR3 DNA: TGTGCCAGCAGTTATTATTCCAGGGGTGGGTTCTTC

clone size: many
J gene: TRBJ2-1
D gene: TRBD2
V gene: TRBV6-1
CDR3 length: 16
CDR3 protein: CASRKSGGGTYNEQFF
CDR3 DNA: TGTGCCAGCAGAAAGAGCGGGGGGGGCACCTACAATGAGCAGTTCTTC

clone size: many
J gene: TRBJ2-7
D gene: TRBD1
V gene: TRBV28
CDR3 length: 14
CDR3 protein: CASSLYRGRYEQYF
CDR3 DNA: TGTGCCAGCAGTTTGTACAGGGGAAGGTACGAGCAGTACTTC

clone size: NA
J gene: TRBJ1-1
D gene: TRBD1
V gene: TRBV29-1
CDR3 length: 12
CDR3 protein: CSVRTGGTEAFF
CDR3 DNA: TGCAGCGTTAGGACAGGAGGCACTGAAGCTTTCTTT

clone size: many
J gene: TRBJ2-5
D gene: TRBD2
V gene: TRBV20-1
CDR3 length: 15
CDR3 protein: CSAIISGGAGETQYF
CDR3 DNA: TGCAGTGCTATCATTAGCGGGGGGGCGGGAGAGACCCAGTACTTC

clone size: many
J gene: TRBJ2-1
D gene: NA
V gene: TRBV5-6
CDR3 length: 14
CDR3 protein: CASSFRLQPNEQFF
CDR3 DNA: TGTGCCAGCAGCTTCAGACTACAACCAAATGAGCAGTTCTTC

clone size: many
J gene: TRBJ1-1
D gene: TRBD1
V gene: TRBV2
CDR3 length: 14
CDR3 protein: CASGGTGGDTEAFF
CDR3 DNA: TGTGCCAGCGGGGGGACAGGGGGTGACACTGAAGCTTTCTTT

clone size: many
J gene: TRBJ1-1
D gene: TRBD1
V gene: TRBV7-9
CDR3 length: 14
CDR3 protein: CASSLTQGANEAFF
CDR3 DNA: TGTGCCAGCAGCCTAACCCAGGGGGCAAATGAAGCTTTCTTT

clone size: many
J gene: TRBJ2-3
D gene: TRBD1
V gene: TRBV11-3
CDR3 length: 16
CDR3 protein: CASSFPGQVITDTQYF
CDR3 DNA: TGTGCCAGCAGCTTTCCGGGACAGGTGATCACAGATACGCAGTATTTT

clone size: NA
J gene: TRBJ2-2
D gene: NA
V gene: TRBV29-1
CDR3 length: 15
CDR3 protein: CSVRQEGGETGELFF
CDR3 DNA: TGCAGCGTACGACAAGAGGGGGGGGAGACCGGGGAGCTGTTTTTT

clone size: few
J gene: TRBJ1-6
D gene: TRBD1
V gene: TRBV7-9
CDR3 length: 16
CDR3 protein: CASSPSGGSDNSPLHF
CDR3 DNA: TGTGCCAGCAGCCCTTCAGGGGGGTCAGATAATTCACCCCTCCACTTT

clone size: once
J gene: TRBJ2-7
D gene: NA
V gene: TRBV20-1
CDR3 length: 14
CDR3 protein: CSARTGTERAEQYF
CDR3 DNA: TGCAGTGCCAGGACCGGGACGGAGCGAGCCGAGCAGTACTTC

clone size: NA
J gene: TRBJ1-2
D gene: NA
V gene: TRBV6-1
CDR3 length: 14
CDR3 protein: CASYTGQKGYGYTF
CDR3 DNA: TGTGCCAGCTACACAGGACAGAAAGGATATGGCTACACCTTC

clone size: many
J gene: TRBJ1-1
D gene: NA
V gene: TRBV20-1
CDR3 length: 10
CDR3 protein: CSARVTEAFF
CDR3 DNA: TGCAGTGCTAGGGTCACTGAAGCTTTCTTT

clone size: many
J gene: TRBJ2-3
D gene: NA
V gene: TRBV6-2/TRBV6-3
CDR3 length: 14
CDR3 protein: CASTRTGSTDTQYF
CDR3 DNA: TGTGCCAGCACCCGGACTGGAAGCACAGATACGCAGTATTTT

clone size: NA
J gene: TRBJ2-3
D gene: NA
V gene: TRBV6-1
CDR3 length: 12
CDR3 protein: CASSDSLGTQYF
CDR3 DNA: TGTGCCAGCAGTGACTCCTTAGGTACGCAGTATTTT

clone size: many
J gene: TRBJ2-2
D gene: TRBD2
V gene: TRBV15
CDR3 length: 16
CDR3 protein: CATSRDSAGSTGELFF
CDR3 DNA: TGTGCCACCAGCAGAGATTCAGCGGGGTCAACCGGGGAGCTGTTTTTT

clone size: many
J gene: TRBJ1-1
D gene: NA
V gene: TRBV12-5
CDR3 length: 11
CDR3 protein: CASGLDSEAFF
CDR3 DNA: TGTGCTAGTGGTTTGGACAGTGAAGCTTTCTTT

clone size: NA
J gene: TRBJ2-5
D gene: NA
V gene: TRBV12-3/TRBV12-4
CDR3 length: 16
CDR3 protein: CASSFAPKGQQETQYF
CDR3 DNA: TGTGCCAGCAGTTTCGCCCCCAAGGGGCAACAAGAGACCCAGTACTTC

clone size: many
J gene: TRBJ1-3
D gene: NA
V gene: TRBV28
CDR3 length: 15
CDR3 protein: CASSLEGAAGNTIYF
CDR3 DNA: TGTGCCAGCAGTTTAGAGGGTGCCGCTGGAAACACCATATATTTT

clone size: many
J gene: TRBJ2-1
D gene: TRBD2
V gene: TRBV20-1
CDR3 length: 14
CDR3 protein: CSAGTSGLYNEQFF
CDR3 DNA: TGCAGTGCGGGGACTAGCGGGCTCTACAATGAGCAGTTCTTC

clone size: many
J gene: TRBJ2-5
D gene: TRBD1
V gene: TRBV28
CDR3 length: 16
CDR3 protein: CASSSPGQGAAETQYF
CDR3 DNA: TGTGCCAGCAGTTCCCCGGGACAGGGGGCGGCCGAGACCCAGTACTTC

clone size: many
J gene: TRBJ2-1
D gene: NA
V gene: TRBV27
CDR3 length: 17
CDR3 protein: CASSPRFTATSYNEQFF
CDR3 DNA: TGTGCCAGCAGTCCTAGGTTTACCGCGACATCCTACAATGAGCAGTTCTTC

clone size: NA
J gene: TRBJ2-5
D gene: TRBD2
V gene: TRBV20-1
CDR3 length: 15
CDR3 protein: CSAKGLAGIQETQYF
CDR3 DNA: TGCAGTGCAAAGGGGCTAGCGGGAATTCAAGAGACCCAGTACTTC

clone size: NA
J gene: TRBJ2-7
D gene: TRBD2
V gene: TRBV5-1
CDR3 length: 19
CDR3 protein: CASSLLSPGLAGLFYEQYF
CDR3 DNA: TGCGCCAGCAGCTTGTTGTCGCCGGGACTAGCGGGACTCTTCTACGAGCAGTACTTC

clone size: NA
J gene: TRBJ2-7
D gene: TRBD2
V gene: TRBV9
CDR3 length: 17
CDR3 protein: CASSQDGLAGGAHEQYF
CDR3 DNA: TGTGCCAGCAGCCAAGATGGACTAGCGGGGGGAGCTCACGAGCAGTACTTC

clone size: many
J gene: TRBJ2-2
D gene: TRBD2
V gene: TRBV7-2
CDR3 length: 18
CDR3 protein: CASSLRLAGGTNTGELFF
CDR3 DNA: TGTGCCAGCAGCTTACGACTAGCGGGGGGTACGAACACCGGGGAGCTGTTTTTT

clone size: many
J gene: TRBJ1-1
D gene: TRBD1
V gene: TRBV11-2
CDR3 length: 14
CDR3 protein: CASSRRQGAAEAFF
CDR3 DNA: TGTGCCAGCAGCAGACGACAGGGGGCCGCTGAAGCTTTCTTT

clone size: many
J gene: TRBJ1-1
D gene: NA
V gene: TRBV5-1
CDR3 length: 15
CDR3 protein: CASSLALQRNTEAFF
CDR3 DNA: TGCGCCAGCAGCTTGGCCCTCCAACGGAACACTGAAGCTTTCTTT